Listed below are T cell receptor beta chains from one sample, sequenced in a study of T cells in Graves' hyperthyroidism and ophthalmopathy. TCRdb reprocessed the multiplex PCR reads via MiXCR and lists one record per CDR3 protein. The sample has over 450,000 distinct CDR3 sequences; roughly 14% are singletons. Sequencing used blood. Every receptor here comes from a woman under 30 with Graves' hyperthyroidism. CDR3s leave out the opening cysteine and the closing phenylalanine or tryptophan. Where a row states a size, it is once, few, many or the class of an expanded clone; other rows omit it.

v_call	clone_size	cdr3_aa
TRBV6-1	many	AKTRGGPGYT
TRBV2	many	ASSEALGRRNEAF
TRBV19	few	ASSIGLAGTYEQY
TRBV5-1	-	ASSLAGLAGVRTDTQY
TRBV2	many	ASSTDVGIQY
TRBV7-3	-	ASSSSPPGLAGTTDTQY
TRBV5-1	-	ASSLQGDAETQY
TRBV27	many	ASSLIRGEKLF
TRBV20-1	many	SASQTSGPREEQF
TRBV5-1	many	ASTPTVGLAGEKLF
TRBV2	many	ASRVQGWGYGYT
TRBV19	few	ASSIGGGPYEQY
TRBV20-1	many	SAEWWTEAF
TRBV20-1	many	SAREFVQETQY
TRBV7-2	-	ASRAGPDTQY
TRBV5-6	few	ASSLGTGPGKLF
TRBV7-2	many	ASSSPNQPQH
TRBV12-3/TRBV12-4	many	ASNLAGIPLNEQF
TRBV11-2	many	ASSLVGTSGKETQY
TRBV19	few	ASSIMAGVVYEQY
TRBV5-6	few	ASSPGTGTLGYGYT
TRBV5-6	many	ASSWNKPSHEQY
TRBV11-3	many	ASSQYIGRETANTGELF
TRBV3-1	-	ASSSQERYGYT
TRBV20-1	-	SAREPRTGGIEAF
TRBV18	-	VSSPGNTIY
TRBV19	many	ASSIVFGQGISTEAF
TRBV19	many	ASSAAGTSGSDTQY
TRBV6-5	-	ASSYSGGDQETQY
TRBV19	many	ASSIYSKGGSYNEQF
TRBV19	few	ASTLTGTGGGDQPQH
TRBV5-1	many	ASSLNARDTQY
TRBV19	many	AVGRPSGGTDTQY
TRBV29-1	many	SVGSYSNQPQH
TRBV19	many	ASSDTVDTGELF
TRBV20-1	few	SAVPGQGRSNQPQH
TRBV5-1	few	ASSREMPGQANTGELF
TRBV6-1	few	ASSQEQF
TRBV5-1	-	ASSLTRSGELTDTQY
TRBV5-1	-	ASSWTRDNEQF
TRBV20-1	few	SARRPGTSGVGTQY
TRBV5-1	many	ASSSGQGSYNEQF
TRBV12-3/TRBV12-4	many	ASKIGFLGGEQF
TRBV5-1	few	ASSLATRRGTEAF
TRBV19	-	ASNRIADSSYNEQF
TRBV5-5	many	ASSSGELRNTIY
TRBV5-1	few	ASSPRTGSRSGNTTY
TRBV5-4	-	ASSQVTSPTGELF
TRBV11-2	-	ASSLFAGLAVYNEQF
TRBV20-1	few	SARGTGVVGYT
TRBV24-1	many	ATSDFRGNEQF
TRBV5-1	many	ASSLQGAQNTEAF
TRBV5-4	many	ASSKKTGYQETQY